A selection of T cell receptor beta chains follows, all from one sample in a study of glioma-infiltrating T cells. TCRdb used MiXCR to reprocess the multiplex PCR reads, holding one entry per CDR3 protein. The sample contains fewer than 250,000 distinct CDR3 sequences, more than 25% of which appear only once. Sequenced: glioma tissue, nonneoplastic brain tissue, or PBMCs (not recorded which). These receptors were taken from a human donor with low-grade glioma or glioblastoma, undergoing nonglioma brain surgery, or in good health (not recorded which). The CDR3 runs from the conserved cysteine through the conserved F or W. Each record gives: J gene, D gene, V gene, clone size, CDR3 protein, CDR3 DNA. D genes are given only for firm matches. The size of a clone is reported for some rows only, either as once, few or many, or as a class for expanded clones.

j_call: TRBJ1-1; d_call: -; v_call: TRBV20-1; clone_size: -; cdr3_aa: CSARAGGGKAFF; cdr3_nt: TGCAGTGCTAGAGCGGGGGGGGGGAAAGCATTCTTT
j_call: TRBJ2-7; d_call: TRBD2; v_call: TRBV2; clone_size: -; cdr3_aa: CASKTGLDDLAYEQYF; cdr3_nt: TGTGCCAGCAAAACAGGACTAGATGACCTTGCCTACGAGCAGTACTTC
j_call: TRBJ2-5; d_call: -; v_call: TRBV18; clone_size: many; cdr3_aa: CASSPAEQETQYF; cdr3_nt: TGTGCCAGCTCACCAGCGGAACAAGAGACCCAGTACTTC
j_call: TRBJ1-5; d_call: -; v_call: TRBV4-3; clone_size: many; cdr3_aa: CASSASAYQPQHF; cdr3_nt: TGCGCCAGCAGCGCATCCGCATATCAGCCCCAGCATTTT
j_call: TRBJ1-5; d_call: -; v_call: TRBV6-1; clone_size: -; cdr3_aa: CASTDKSGSNPPQHF; cdr3_nt: TGTGCCAGCACTGACAAGAGTGGTAGCAATCCGCCCCAGCATTTT
j_call: TRBJ1-5; d_call: TRBD1; v_call: TRBV28; clone_size: many; cdr3_aa: CASTRQGGQPQHF; cdr3_nt: TGTGCCAGCACCCGACAGGGTGGTCAGCCCCAGCATTTT
j_call: TRBJ2-2; d_call: -; v_call: TRBV27; clone_size: many; cdr3_aa: CASSFHGQGTTGELFF; cdr3_nt: TGTGCCAGCAGTTTTCATGGGCAGGGGACGACCGGGGAGCTGTTTTTT
j_call: TRBJ2-1; d_call: TRBD2; v_call: TRBV18; clone_size: -; cdr3_aa: CASSPRLPGTSGGNEQFF; cdr3_nt: TGTGCCAGCTCACCGAGGTTACCCGGGACTAGCGGGGGGAATGAGCAGTTCTTC
j_call: TRBJ2-7; d_call: -; v_call: TRBV27; clone_size: many; cdr3_aa: CASSRVSSGSSYEQYF; cdr3_nt: TGTGCCAGCAGTCGGGTTTCGAGTGGGAGCTCCTACGAGCAGTACTTC
j_call: TRBJ1-1; d_call: -; v_call: TRBV20-1; clone_size: -; cdr3_aa: CSARDPGGHAEAFF; cdr3_nt: TGCAGTGCCAGAGATCCTGGGGGACACGCTGAAGCTTTCTTT
j_call: TRBJ2-7; d_call: -; v_call: TRBV4-1; clone_size: -; cdr3_aa: CASSPPGRSYEQYF; cdr3_nt: TGCGCCAGCAGCCCACCCGGTAGGTCCTACGAGCAGTACTTC
j_call: TRBJ1-2; d_call: -; v_call: TRBV12-3/TRBV12-4; clone_size: many; cdr3_aa: CASSFAAVATGYTF; cdr3_nt: TGTGCCAGCAGTTTCGCGGCAGTCGCAACCGGCTACACCTTC
j_call: TRBJ2-7; d_call: -; v_call: TRBV6-1; clone_size: many; cdr3_aa: CASINSYEQYF; cdr3_nt: TGTGCCAGCATTAACTCCTACGAGCAGTACTTC
j_call: TRBJ2-7; d_call: -; v_call: TRBV13; clone_size: -; cdr3_aa: CASSGGEGGLNEQYF; cdr3_nt: TGTGCCAGCAGCGGGGGAGAAGGGGGTTTGAACGAGCAGTACTTC
j_call: TRBJ1-5; d_call: -; v_call: TRBV12-3/TRBV12-4; clone_size: many; cdr3_aa: CASSFSGERNQPQHF; cdr3_nt: TGTGCCAGCAGTTTTTCAGGGGAACGCAATCAGCCCCAGCATTTT
j_call: TRBJ2-7; d_call: TRBD1; v_call: TRBV25-1; clone_size: many; cdr3_aa: CASSAWTGAYEQYF; cdr3_nt: TGTGCCAGCAGTGCATGGACAGGGGCCTACGAGCAGTACTTC
j_call: TRBJ1-3; d_call: -; v_call: TRBV7-2; clone_size: many; cdr3_aa: CASSLGQVSGNTIYF; cdr3_nt: TGTGCCAGCAGCTTAGGACAGGTCTCTGGAAACACCATATATTTT
j_call: TRBJ2-3; d_call: -; v_call: TRBV6-5; clone_size: -; cdr3_aa: CASSYSPQPSTDTQYF; cdr3_nt: TGTGCCAGCAGTTACTCTCCCCAGCCTAGCACAGATACGCAGTATTTT
j_call: TRBJ2-2; d_call: -; v_call: TRBV29-1; clone_size: few; cdr3_aa: CSGENTGELFF; cdr3_nt: TGCAGCGGGGAGAACACCGGGGAGCTGTTTTTT
j_call: TRBJ1-2; d_call: TRBD1; v_call: TRBV4-2; clone_size: -; cdr3_aa: CASSQAWTGFSGYTF; cdr3_nt: TGTGCCAGCAGCCAAGCCTGGACAGGATTTAGTGGCTACACCTTC
j_call: TRBJ2-1; d_call: TRBD1; v_call: TRBV28; clone_size: many; cdr3_aa: CASSTGQGANNEQFF; cdr3_nt: TGTGCCAGCAGTACCGGACAGGGGGCAAACAATGAGCAGTTCTTC
j_call: TRBJ1-1; d_call: -; v_call: TRBV6-5; clone_size: once; cdr3_aa: CASSVAGGAGIVAEAFF; cdr3_nt: TGTGCCAGCAGCGTAGCGGGAGGGGCAGGCATCGTCGCTGAAGCTTTCTTT
j_call: TRBJ2-2; d_call: TRBD2; v_call: TRBV15; clone_size: many; cdr3_aa: CATSPFLAGVGTGELFF; cdr3_nt: TGTGCCACCAGCCCTTTCCTAGCGGGAGTGGGTACCGGGGAGCTGTTTTTT
j_call: TRBJ2-2; d_call: TRBD1; v_call: TRBV4-1; clone_size: -; cdr3_aa: CASSQMGTGVGELFF; cdr3_nt: TGCGCCAGCAGCCAAATGGGAACAGGGGTCGGGGAGCTGTTTTTT
j_call: TRBJ2-2; d_call: -; v_call: TRBV5-4; clone_size: -; cdr3_aa: CASSLGTRDTGELFF; cdr3_nt: TGTGCCAGCAGCTTGGGTACAAGGGACACCGGGGAGCTGTTTTTT
j_call: TRBJ2-3; d_call: TRBD2; v_call: TRBV7-2; clone_size: many; cdr3_aa: CASSLGGLGTDTQYF; cdr3_nt: TGTGCCAGCAGCTTAGGAGGACTAGGCACAGATACGCAGTATTTT
j_call: TRBJ2-1; d_call: TRBD2; v_call: TRBV20-1; clone_size: many; cdr3_aa: CSARELAGGHNEQFF; cdr3_nt: TGCAGTGCTAGAGAACTAGCGGGAGGCCACAATGAGCAGTTCTTC
j_call: TRBJ2-7; d_call: TRBD1; v_call: TRBV7-9; clone_size: many; cdr3_aa: CASSHSGTGVEQYF; cdr3_nt: TGTGCCAGCAGCCATAGCGGGACAGGGGTCGAGCAGTACTTC
j_call: TRBJ2-7; d_call: -; v_call: TRBV27; clone_size: -; cdr3_aa: CARSGGPYEQYF; cdr3_nt: TGCGCCAGAAGTGGCGGTCCCTACGAGCAGTACTTC
j_call: TRBJ2-5; d_call: TRBD2; v_call: TRBV3-1; clone_size: few; cdr3_aa: CASSQAGTSGSYGETQYF; cdr3_nt: TGTGCCAGCAGCCAAGCCGGGACTAGCGGGTCATACGGAGAGACCCAGTACTTC
j_call: TRBJ1-1; d_call: -; v_call: TRBV6-1; clone_size: many; cdr3_aa: CASSQGTAIEAFF; cdr3_nt: TGTGCCAGCAGTCAAGGGACGGCGATAGAAGCTTTCTTT
j_call: TRBJ2-7; d_call: -; v_call: TRBV4-1; clone_size: -; cdr3_aa: CASSQGFSGPSYEQYF; cdr3_nt: TGCGCCAGCAGCCAGGGTTTTAGCGGTCCGTCCTACGAGCAGTACTTC
j_call: TRBJ2-3; d_call: -; v_call: TRBV5-4; clone_size: -; cdr3_aa: CASAMGGLSDTKYF; cdr3_nt: TGTGCAAGCGCAATGGGGGGATTGTCAGATACGAAGTATTTT
j_call: TRBJ2-7; d_call: TRBD1; v_call: TRBV2; clone_size: many; cdr3_aa: CASSAEQGAHYEQYF; cdr3_nt: TGTGCCAGCAGTGCGGAACAGGGGGCTCACTACGAGCAGTACTTC
j_call: TRBJ2-4; d_call: -; v_call: TRBV11-2; clone_size: few; cdr3_aa: CASSPDSSRREYF; cdr3_nt: TGTGCCAGCAGCCCAGATTCCAGTAGAAGAGAGTACTTC
j_call: TRBJ2-7; d_call: -; v_call: TRBV5-1; clone_size: few; cdr3_aa: CASSPGPVYEQYF; cdr3_nt: TGCGCCAGCAGCCCTGGACCGGTTTACGAGCAGTACTTC
j_call: TRBJ1-3; d_call: -; v_call: TRBV30; clone_size: -; cdr3_aa: CAWSVNLSGNTIYF; cdr3_nt: TGTGCCTGGAGTGTAAACCTCTCTGGAAACACCATATATTTT
j_call: TRBJ1-1; d_call: TRBD1; v_call: TRBV6-2/TRBV6-3; clone_size: -; cdr3_aa: CASSYPQGGTEAFF; cdr3_nt: TGTGCCAGCAGTTACCCCCAGGGGGGCACTGAAGCTTTCTTT
j_call: TRBJ1-6; d_call: TRBD1; v_call: TRBV20-1; clone_size: many; cdr3_aa: CSARDSGQGIPSSPLHF; cdr3_nt: TGCAGTGCTAGAGATTCAGGACAGGGGATTCCCAGCTCACCCCTCCACTTT
j_call: TRBJ1-5; d_call: -; v_call: TRBV6-1; clone_size: many; cdr3_aa: CASFPGVANQPQHF; cdr3_nt: TGTGCCAGCTTCCCAGGGGTAGCAAATCAGCCCCAGCATTTT
j_call: TRBJ1-1; d_call: -; v_call: TRBV5-4; clone_size: many; cdr3_aa: CASSSGDTNTEAFF; cdr3_nt: TGTGCCAGCAGCTCAGGAGACACTAACACTGAAGCTTTCTTT
j_call: TRBJ2-3; d_call: -; v_call: TRBV4-2; clone_size: -; cdr3_aa: CPRRKEAAVRTTDTQDF; cdr3_nt: TGTCCCAGAAGAAAAGAGGCAGCGGTGAGGACCACAGATACGCAGGATTTT
j_call: TRBJ2-7; d_call: -; v_call: TRBV12-3/TRBV12-4; clone_size: many; cdr3_aa: CASSEWGDEQYF; cdr3_nt: TGTGCCAGCAGTGAATGGGGGGATGAGCAGTACTTC
j_call: TRBJ2-7; d_call: -; v_call: TRBV20-1; clone_size: many; cdr3_aa: CSASREAASYEQYF; cdr3_nt: TGCAGTGCTTCCCGAGAGGCGGCCTCCTACGAGCAGTACTTC
j_call: TRBJ1-3; d_call: -; v_call: TRBV19; clone_size: many; cdr3_aa: CASRNHSGNTIYF; cdr3_nt: TGTGCCAGTAGAAATCACTCTGGAAACACCATATATTTT